This entry lists 27 T cell receptor beta chains sequenced from one sample in a study of shared clonotypes between healthy human individuals. CD45RO-negative, CCR7-positively selected cells formed the naive CD8 fraction, excluding terminally differentiated effector memory CD45RA+ cells. TCRdb's copy holds only in-frame clones and misses some; the assay was immunoSEQ multiplex PCR. The sample has 1.5 million to 2.5 million clones; about 95% are singletons. The sample taken for sequencing was naive CD8+ T cells sorted from blood. These receptors all come from a man between 18 and 35 years old in good health.

This chain connects TRBV28 to TRBJ1-4, with no clear D. CDR1 MDHEN and CDR2 SYDVKM come from the germline V gene. V was clipped by 3 bases and J by 4 bases, with 9 bases between them. The CDR3 consists of 14 residues. CDR3 residues: CASSFHSFNEKLFF. The CDR3, as DNA: TGTGCCAGCAGTTTCCACAGCTTTAATGAAAAACTGTTTTTT.

The chain carries TRBV9 and TRBJ1-3; TRBD1 agrees at 8 bases. V trimming: 4 bases; J trimming: 12 bases; junction bases outside the gene matches: 6. CDR1 and CDR2 (germline): SGDLS, YYNGEE. This CDR3 spans 12 amino acids. Here the CDR3 reads CASSTSQGGIYF. In DNA form, the CDR3 reads TGTGCCAGCAGCACTTCACAGGGGGGCATATATTTT.

V and J are TRBV25-1 and TRBJ2-7, with 13 bases aligning to TRBD2. Germline V gives CDR1 MGHDK, CDR2 SYGVNS. This CDR3 is 13 amino acids long. The J segment lost 4 bases and the V segment lost 10 bases, leaving 4 bases of the junction unmatched. The CDR3 DNA reads TGTGCCACCGGGACTAGCGGGGCGTACGAGCAGTACTTC. Translating it yields CATGTSGAYEQYF.

The chain employs TRBV5-4 and TRBJ2-7, with 10 bases aligning to TRBD1. The CDR3 covers 15 residues. Germline lookup yields CDR1 SGHNT and CDR2 YYREEE (reference sequence). The junction had 7 bases not matched to a gene; V was cut back by 2 bases and J by 5 bases. The CDR3 loop reads CASSFEDRGLDEQYF. CDR3 in DNA: TGTGCCAGCAGCTTTGAAGACAGGGGGCTCGACGAGCAGTACTTC.

The chain joins TRBV29-1 to TRBJ2-1, with TRBD1 matching over 7 bases. V lost 1 base, J lost 0 bases, and 9 bases stayed unmatched. Germline V CDR1 and CDR2: SQVTM, ANQGSEA. This CDR3 spans 17 amino acids. Here the CDR3 reads CSVEGGRQGVSYNEQFF. The CDR3 DNA reads TGCAGCGTTGAAGGGGGAAGACAGGGTGTCTCCTACAATGAGCAGTTCTTC.

The V and J genes are TRBV7-9 and TRBJ2-7, with D perhaps TRBD1 or TRBD2 (5 bases each). This CDR3 is built from 12 residues. CDR1 and CDR2 (germline): SEHNR, FQNEAQ (reference sequence). V was shortened by 3 bases and J by 5 bases, with 8 bases between the two germline ends. CDR3 residues: CASSFGANEQYF. The CDR3 nucleotides read TGTGCCAGCAGCTTCGGGGCGAACGAGCAGTACTTC.

In regard to this clone: The same CDR3 also results from other DNA sequences found in this sample. The chain is built from TRBV6-4 and TRBJ2-7; 9 bases are a match to TRBD1. CDR1 and CDR2 from the germline V gene are MRHNA and SNTAGT. The CDR3 sequence is 14 residues long. V lost 5 bases, J lost 1 base, and 3 bases stayed unmatched. The CDR3 bases are TGTGCCAGCAGTCCTGGGACAGGGTCCTACGAGCAGTACTTC. Encoded protein: CASSPGTGSYEQYF.

This sequence joins TRBV5-1 and TRBJ1-6; a possible D gene is TRBD1 (5 bases). The V end lost 4 bases, the J end lost 0 bases, and 14 bases lay between the germline ends. This CDR3 contains 17 residues. Looked up from germline, CDR1 is SGHRS and CDR2 is YFSETQ. Here the CDR3 reads CASSLGPGGSYNSPLHF. DNA of the CDR3: TGCGCCAGCAGCCTGGGGCCCGGAGGCTCCTATAATTCACCCCTCCACTTT.

V is TRBV7-8 and J is TRBJ2-7; no firm D call. V gave up 5 bases and J gave up 7 bases, with 6 bases separating them. This CDR3 region has 10 residues. In germline, CDR1 is SGHVS, CDR2 FQNEAQ. The CDR3 region is CASSDAEQYF. For the CDR3, the DNA is TGTGCCAGCAGCGATGCAGAGCAGTACTTC.

The chain has TRBV28 and TRBJ2-5, with D unresolved. CDR1 and CDR2 from the germline V gene are MDHEN and SYDVKM. The CDR3 extends over 13 amino acids. V dropped 6 bases and J dropped 5 bases, with 13 bases sitting between them. The CDR3 spells CASRPAPGETQYF. The DNA of the CDR3 is TGTGCCAGCAGGCCGGCGCCCGGGGAGACCCAGTACTTC. Using reference TRBV28 and TRBJ2-5 for the parts outside the CDR3, the full variable domain is DVKVTQSSRYLVKRTGEKVFLECVQDMDHENMFWYRQDPGLGLRLIYFSYDVKMKEKGDIPEGYSVSREKKERFSLILESASTNQTSMYLCASRPAPGETQYFGPGTRLLVL.

The rearrangement joins TRBV7-9 to TRBJ2-2; 7 bases line up with TRBD2. The CDR3 has 15 residues. Unmatched junction bases numbered 5, after V lost 5 bases and J lost 2 bases. The germline V gene encodes CDR1 SEHNR and CDR2 FQNEAQ (reference sequence). The CDR3 DNA sequence: TGTGCCAGCAGCCCTGGGACTATAAACACCGGGGAGCTGTTTTTT. Translating gives CASSPGTINTGELFF.

The chain uses TRBV7-2 and TRBJ2-5; 8 bases agree with TRBD2. J gave up 2 bases and V 6 bases, and 11 bases lay outside the gene matches. Germline V gives CDR1 SGHTA, CDR2 FQGNSA. This CDR3 spans 16 amino acids. The CDR3 loop reads CASRLTMGLGQETQYF. The DNA for the CDR3 is TGTGCCAGCAGGCTCACGATGGGACTAGGGCAAGAGACCCAGTACTTC.

The chain carries TRBV13 and TRBJ2-7, with 8 bases fitting TRBD2. This CDR3 spans 16 amino acids. The trim removed 0 bases at V and 3 bases at J, leaving 7 bases unmatched. Germline lookup yields CDR1 PRHDT and CDR2 FYEKMQ (reference sequence). In nucleotides, the CDR3 is TGTGCCAGCAGCTTAGGCGGGAGGGCGGGGTACTACGAGCAGTACTTC. Amino acids: CASSLGGRAGYYEQYF.

In regard to this clone: This sample includes further DNA sequences coding for the same CDR3. The chain is built from TRBV2 and TRBJ2-7; 10 positions match TRBD2. The V gene's germline CDR1 is SNHLY and CDR2 FYNNEI. The CDR3 contains 15 residues. V gave up 3 bases and J gave up 4 bases; unmatched junction bases: 6. The CDR3 spells CASSEGAGGSYEQYF. Here the CDR3 DNA reads TGTGCCAGCAGTGAGGGAGCGGGAGGGTCTTACGAGCAGTACTTC. Filled out from reference TRBV2 and TRBJ2-7, the complete variable domain reads EPEVTQTPSHQVTQMGQEVILRCVPISNHLYFYWYRQILGQKVEFLVSFYNNEISEKSEIFDDQFSVERPDGSNFTLKIRSTKLEDSAMYFCASSEGAGGSYEQYFGPGTRLTVT.

This chain connects TRBV28 to TRBJ1-2, with D perhaps TRBD1 (5 bases). V was pared by 3 bases and J by 6 bases, with 11 bases between. Germline V CDR1 and CDR2: MDHEN, SYDVKM. The CDR3 consists of 13 residues. The CDR3 DNA sequence: TGTGCCAGCAGTTTTCAGGGCAGCGATGGCTACACCTTC. Residues: CASSFQGSDGYTF.

J is TRBJ1-4 and V is TRBV27; D is perhaps TRBD1 (6 bases). CDR3 size: 15 residues. Per the germline V gene, CDR1 is MNHEY and CDR2 is SMNVEV (reference sequence). With 4 bases removed from V and 0 bases from J, the gap between germline ends came to 9 bases. The DNA of the CDR3 is TGTGCCAGCAGTTCTGCAGGGGCAACTAATGAAAAACTGTTTTTT. It encodes CASSSAGATNEKLFF.

This clone was picked up one time. Other nucleotide sequences from this sample produce the same CDR3. This sequence joins TRBV27 and TRBJ2-7; D may correspond to TRBD1 or TRBD2 (5 bases each). Germline-derived CDR1 and CDR2 are MNHEY and SMNVEV (reference sequence). The CDR3 contains 14 residues. V lost 3 bases and J lost 2, with 11 bases in between. CDR3 region: CASSFRGPTYEQYF. Written as DNA, the CDR3 is TGTGCCAGCAGTTTCCGGGGCCCAACCTACGAGCAGTACTTC.

This clone was observed a few times. This sequence joins TRBV28 and TRBJ1-5; 7 bases match TRBD1. Unmatched junction bases numbered 11, after V lost 10 bases and J lost 2 bases. Germline loops: CDR1 MDHEN, CDR2 SYDVKM. The CDR3 is made up of 15 amino acids. The CDR3 reads CANSPTGEGNQPQHF. The CDR3 bases are TGTGCCAACAGCCCCACAGGGGAGGGCAATCAGCCCCAGCATTTT.

CDR3 residues: CAISDLEGSHEKLFF. The DNA for the CDR3 is TGTGCCATCAGTGATTTGGAGGGCTCTCATGAAAAACTGTTTTTT. The J gene is TRBJ1-4, the V gene TRBV10-3, with unresolved D. CDR3 length equals 15 residues. Germline V gene lookup returns CDR1 ENHRY and CDR2 SYGVKD. V lost 3 bases and J lost 6, with 14 bases in between.

The rearrangement links TRBV25-1 to TRBJ1-2; 9 nucleotides line up with TRBD1. The CDR3 consists of 18 residues. CDR1 is MGHDK and CDR2 is SYGVNS in the germline V gene. V gave up 4 bases and J gave up 4 bases; unmatched junction bases: 16. CDR3 bases: TGTGCCAGCAGTGGCCTTATCCACAGGGGGCCAGTCCCCTATGGCTACACCTTC. Its translation: CASSGLIHRGPVPYGYTF.

This chain joins TRBV5-4 and TRBJ2-7; D not resolved. CDR1 and CDR2 from the germline V gene are SGHNT and YYREEE (reference sequence). The CDR3 has 15 amino acids. The ends were cut back, 5 bases at V and 0 bases at J, with 15 bases in the middle. This chain's CDR3 is CASRHDIGSSYEQYF. The DNA for the CDR3 is TGTGCCAGCAGACACGACATCGGTAGCTCCTACGAGCAGTACTTC.

The chain has TRBV19 and TRBJ1-1; unclear D gene. This CDR3 has 12 amino acids. Germline CDR1 is LNHDA and CDR2 is SQIVND (reference sequence). V lost 2 bases to trimming and J lost 7 bases, with 8 bases between them. In DNA form, the CDR3 reads TGTGCCAGTAGTATACCTGGCAATGAAGCTTTCTTT. This translates into CASSIPGNEAFF.

This clone was counted once. This specimen includes other DNA sequences encoding the same CDR3. The rearrangement uses TRBV13 and TRBJ2-5; D tentatively reads TRBD1 or TRBD2 (5 bases each). CDR1 is PRHDT and CDR2 is FYEKMQ in the germline V gene (reference sequence). V lost 5 bases, J lost 4 bases, and 8 bases lay in between. This CDR3 comprises 12 residues. This CDR3 is CASSPGGETQYF. CDR3 DNA: TGTGCCAGCAGCCCTGGGGGAGAGACCCAGTACTTC.

The rearrangement links TRBV10-1 to TRBJ2-7; D is undetermined. Trimming stripped 7 bases from V and 5 bases from J, with 12 bases between. The CDR3 runs 12 residues. Germline V gene lookup returns CDR1 WNHNN and CDR2 SYGVQD (reference sequence). The chain's CDR3 is CASTRTPDEQYF. Written as DNA, the CDR3 is TGCGCCAGCACTCGGACCCCTGACGAGCAGTACTTC.

The genes are TRBV28 and TRBJ2-1; 9 nucleotides align to TRBD1. V gave up 2 bases and J gave up 8 bases; unmatched junction bases: 7. The CDR3 spans 15 residues. CDR1 MDHEN and CDR2 SYDVKM come from the germline V gene. The CDR3: CASSLPSQGAHEQFF. In nucleotides, the CDR3 is TGTGCCAGCAGTTTACCCTCACAGGGGGCCCATGAGCAGTTCTTC. Looking up the rest from reference TRBV28 and TRBJ2-1 gives the full variable domain: DVKVTQSSRYLVKRTGEKVFLECVQDMDHENMFWYRQDPGLGLRLIYFSYDVKMKEKGDIPEGYSVSREKKERFSLILESASTNQTSMYLCASSLPSQGAHEQFFGPGTRLTVL.

The V and J genes are TRBV5-1 and TRBJ2-7; 8 nucleotides line up with TRBD1. The germline CDR1 and CDR2 sequences are SGHRS and YFSETQ. V was clipped by 0 bases and J by 3 bases; unmatched bases: 8. The CDR3 has 16 amino acids. The CDR3 DNA reads as TGCGCCAGCAGCTTGGATTACAGGGGGTCCCTCTACGAGCAGTACTTC. This codes for CASSLDYRGSLYEQYF.

The gene calls are TRBV19 and TRBJ1-4, with D uncertain. In germline, CDR1 is LNHDA, CDR2 SQIVND (reference sequence). The V end was cut by 3 bases, the J end by 6 bases, with 14 bases between. The CDR3 is made up of 15 amino acids. CDR3 sequence: CASSIMFSWDEKLFF. Here the CDR3 DNA reads TGTGCCAGTAGTATCATGTTCAGTTGGGATGAAAAACTGTTTTTT.